Listed here are 13 T cell receptor beta chains from one sample, sequenced in a study of blood T cell repertoires in COVID-19. The method was immunoSEQ multiplex PCR; TCRdb's version includes in-frame clones alone and lacks a portion of them. The repertoire holds about 410,000 clones, with more than 80% as singletons. The sequenced material came from peripheral blood. The receptor set was obtained from a woman aged 25 to 39 with active or convalescent COVID-19.

The J gene is TRBJ1-5, the V gene TRBV6-1; 7 bases agree with TRBD1. Losses at the gene ends were 3 bases for V and 2 bases for J; bases not matched to a gene: 4. Germline values: CDR1 MNHNS, CDR2 SASEGT. This CDR3 is built from 15 residues. The CDR3 coding sequence is TGTGCCAGCAGTGATCGTGGACAGGGCAATCAGCCCCAGCATTTT. It codes for CASSDRGQGNQPQHF.

This chain links TRBV4-2 with TRBJ1-2; D is possibly TRBD1 (5 bases). Trimming removed 4 bases from V and 7 bases from J, with 19 bases in between. The CDR3 has 15 amino acids. The germline V gene has CDR1 LGHNA and CDR2 YNFKEQ. CDR3 in amino acids: CASSRGGESAGGYTF. CDR3 bases: TGTGCCAGCAGCCGCGGAGGGGAGAGCGCGGGTGGCTACACCTTC.

The chain is built from TRBV19 and TRBJ2-5, with D possibly being TRBD2 (6 bases). V was shortened by 5 bases and J by 4 bases, with 26 bases between the two germline ends. Germline CDR1 and CDR2: LNHDA and SQIVND (reference sequence). This CDR3 comprises 18 residues. The CDR3 nucleotides read TGTGCCAGTAGTCAGGTGGGCAGGAAGGTTTTCGGGGGAGAGACCCAGTACTTC. Its protein is CASSQVGRKVFGGETQYF.

The rearrangement links TRBV19 to TRBJ1-3; 7 bases line up with TRBD1. Germline V CDR1 and CDR2: LNHDA, SQIVND (reference sequence). V shed 7 bases and J 2 bases; nucleotides not matched to a gene: 8. The CDR3 is made up of 15 amino acids. The CDR3 loop is CASTASQGAGNTIYF. CDR3 in DNA: TGTGCCAGTACCGCCTCCCAGGGGGCTGGAAACACCATATATTTT.

The chain joins TRBV7-9 to TRBJ1-4; D is ambiguous. Per germline, CDR1 SEHNR and CDR2 FQNEAQ (reference sequence). The V end was cut by 5 bases, the J end by 4 bases, with 14 bases between. The CDR3 has 15 residues. The CDR3 region has the DNA TGTGCCAGCAGCCCGGGAGGATACTATAATGAAAAACTGTTTTTT. It yields the protein CASSPGGYYNEKLFF.

This clone was counted a single time. The CDR3 sequence is CASSPGQPWASGGYTF. As DNA, the CDR3 is TGTGCCAGCAGCCCAGGACAGCCATGGGCTTCTGGCGGCTACACCTTC. The genes are TRBV5-6 and TRBJ1-2, with D maybe TRBD1 (6 bases). The CDR3 totals 16 residues. Trimming pared 4 bases from V and 8 bases from J, leaving 24 bases between. Per germline, CDR1 SGHDT and CDR2 YYEEEE.

CDR3 region: CASSLDNGGGIQYF. The CDR3 DNA reads as TGCGCCAGCAGCTTGGATAACGGGGGTGGGATTCAGTACTTC. The chain has TRBV5-1 and TRBJ2-4; TRBD2 is a possible D gene (6 bases). V shed 0 bases and J shed 10 bases, with 14 bases lying between them. From germline, CDR1 is SGHRS and CDR2 YFSETQ. The CDR3 covers 14 residues.

The rearrangement joins TRBV18 to TRBJ1-5; no clear D gene. V was trimmed by 1 base and J by 7 bases, leaving 11 bases between them. This CDR3 is built from 14 residues. Germline lookup yields CDR1 KGHSH and CDR2 LQKENI. The chain's CDR3 is CASSPLGVGQPQHF. DNA for the CDR3: TGTGCCAGCTCACCACTCGGGGTCGGACAGCCCCAGCATTTT.

The CDR3 DNA sequence: TGTGCCATCAGTGAAGAGTCCTACGAGCAGTACTTC. Translation gives CAISEESYEQYF. This rearrangement joins TRBV10-3 to TRBJ2-7; D is ambiguous. The germline V gene encodes CDR1 ENHRY and CDR2 SYGVKD. The CDR3 covers 12 residues. Trimming left V 3 bases short and J 1 base short, with 4 bases between.

The table lists this clone with a few counts. Different DNA sequences within this sample yield the same CDR3. The chain couples TRBV27 to TRBJ1-4; no clear D. The germline V gene has CDR1 MNHEY and CDR2 SMNVEV (reference sequence). This CDR3 spans 15 amino acids. Trimming took off 0 bases at V and 5 bases at J, with 10 bases between the two ends. CDR3 sequence (DNA): TGTGCCAGCAGTTTATCGGCGGGATTGAATGAAAAACTGTTTTTT. This sequence encodes CASSLSAGLNEKLFF.

The chain combines TRBV6-5 with TRBJ1-3; 9 positions match TRBD1. J gave up 6 bases and V 7 bases, and 4 bases lay outside the gene matches. This CDR3 has 13 amino acids. Germline V gives CDR1 MNHEY, CDR2 SVGAGI. CDR3 amino acids: CASTGQGVNTIYF. The CDR3 DNA is TGTGCCAGCACGGGACAGGGAGTAAACACCATATATTTT.

V usage is TRBV21-1 and J usage is TRBJ1-2; TRBD1, the table's D call, was not compared with the DNA. TRBV21-1 is described as a pseudogene. This CDR3 has 16 residues. In DNA form, the CDR3 reads TGTGCCAGCAGCATCGCGTTCGGGGACAGGGCCTATGGCTACACCTTC. This gives the protein CASSIAFGDRAYGYTF.

This clone was observed a single time. The chain joins TRBV12-3 or TRBV12-4 to TRBJ2-5, with TRBD2 identical over 8 bases. After removal of 6 bases from V and 5 bases from J, the junction contained 5 bases not matched to a gene. CDR3 length: 13 residues. For the CDR3, the DNA is TGTGCCAGCAGCGGCGGGGGGCCGGAGACCCAGTACTTC. It encodes CASSGGGPETQYF.